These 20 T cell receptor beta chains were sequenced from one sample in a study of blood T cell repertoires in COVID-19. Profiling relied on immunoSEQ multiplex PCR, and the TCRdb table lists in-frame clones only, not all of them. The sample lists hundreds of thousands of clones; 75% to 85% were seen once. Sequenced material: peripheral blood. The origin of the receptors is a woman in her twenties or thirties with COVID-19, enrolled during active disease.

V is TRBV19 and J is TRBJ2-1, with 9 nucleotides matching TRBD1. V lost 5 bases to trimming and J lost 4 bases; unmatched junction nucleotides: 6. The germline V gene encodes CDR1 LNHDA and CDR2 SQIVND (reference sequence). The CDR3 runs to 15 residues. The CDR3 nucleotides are TGTGCCAGTAGTCCCACCGGGACAGGGTACAATGAGCAGTTCTTC. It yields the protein CASSPTGTGYNEQFF.

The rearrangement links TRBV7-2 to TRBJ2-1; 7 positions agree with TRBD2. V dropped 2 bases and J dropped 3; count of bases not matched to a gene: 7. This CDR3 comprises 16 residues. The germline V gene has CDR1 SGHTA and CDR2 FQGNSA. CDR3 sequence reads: CASSLLAVNIYNEQFF. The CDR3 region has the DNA TGTGCCAGCAGCTTACTAGCGGTTAATATCTACAATGAGCAGTTCTTC.

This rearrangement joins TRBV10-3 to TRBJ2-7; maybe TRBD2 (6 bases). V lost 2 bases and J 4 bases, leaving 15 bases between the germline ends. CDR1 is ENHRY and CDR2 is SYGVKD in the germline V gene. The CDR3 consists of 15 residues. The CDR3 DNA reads TGTGCCATCAGTGAGGCCCAGCGGGCGGCTTACGAGCAGTACTTC. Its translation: CAISEAQRAAYEQYF.

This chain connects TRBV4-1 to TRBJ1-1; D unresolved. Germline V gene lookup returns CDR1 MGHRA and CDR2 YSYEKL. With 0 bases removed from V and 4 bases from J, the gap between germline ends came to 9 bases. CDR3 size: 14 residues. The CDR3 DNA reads TGCGCCAGCAGCCAAGAGGTGTCGGGCACTGAAGCTTTCTTT. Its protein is CASSQEVSGTEAFF.

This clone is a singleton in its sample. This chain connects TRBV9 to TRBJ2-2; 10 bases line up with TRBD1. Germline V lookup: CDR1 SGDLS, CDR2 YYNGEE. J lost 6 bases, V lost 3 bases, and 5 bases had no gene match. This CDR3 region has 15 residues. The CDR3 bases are TGTGCCAGCAGCGGGGGGACAGGGGAACCCGGGGAGCTGTTTTTT. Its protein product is CASSGGTGEPGELFF.

The CDR3 spells CASSPDSYGYTF. DNA of the CDR3: TGTGCCAGCTCACCGGACAGCTATGGCTACACCTTC. The V gene is TRBV18, the J gene TRBJ1-2, with TRBD1 as a possible D gene (6 bases). V was trimmed by 3 bases and J by 4 bases, leaving 6 bases between them. Germline V gives CDR1 KGHSH, CDR2 LQKENI. The CDR3 has 12 amino acids.

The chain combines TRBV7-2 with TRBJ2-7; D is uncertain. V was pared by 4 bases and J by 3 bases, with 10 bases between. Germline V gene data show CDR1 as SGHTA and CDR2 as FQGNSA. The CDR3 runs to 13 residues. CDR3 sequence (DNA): TGTGCCAGCAGCTCCCGGGTGGGCTACGAGCAGTACTTC. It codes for CASSSRVGYEQYF.

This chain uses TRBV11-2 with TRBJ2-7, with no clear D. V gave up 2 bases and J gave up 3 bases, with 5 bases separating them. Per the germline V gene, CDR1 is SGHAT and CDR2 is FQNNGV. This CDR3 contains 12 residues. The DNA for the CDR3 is TGTGCCAGCAGCTTATCCAGCTACGAGCAGTACTTC. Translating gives CASSLSSYEQYF.

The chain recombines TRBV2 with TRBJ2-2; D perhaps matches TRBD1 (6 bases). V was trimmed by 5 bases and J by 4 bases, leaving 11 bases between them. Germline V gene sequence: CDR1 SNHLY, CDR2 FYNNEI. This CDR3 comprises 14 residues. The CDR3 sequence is CASSLLGGTGELFF. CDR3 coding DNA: TGTGCCAGCAGTTTATTAGGGGGCACCGGGGAGCTGTTTTTT.

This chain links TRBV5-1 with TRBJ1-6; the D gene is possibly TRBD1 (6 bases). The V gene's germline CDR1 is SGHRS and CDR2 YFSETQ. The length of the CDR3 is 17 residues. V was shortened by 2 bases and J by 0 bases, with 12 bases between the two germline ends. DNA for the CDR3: TGCGCCAGCAGCTTAGGGACACCGAGCTCCTATAATTCACCCCTCCACTTT. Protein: CASSLGTPSSYNSPLHF.

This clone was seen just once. The DNA of the CDR3 is TGTGCCAGCAGTTTAGGGCCTCCTCGATTAGGGCCCCAGCATTTT. Amino acids: CASSLGPPRLGPQHF. The V gene is TRBV27, the J gene TRBJ1-5; D uncertain. Trimming left V 2 bases short and J 9 bases short, with 17 bases between. CDR3 length: 15 amino acids. Germline V lookup: CDR1 MNHEY, CDR2 SMNVEV (reference sequence).

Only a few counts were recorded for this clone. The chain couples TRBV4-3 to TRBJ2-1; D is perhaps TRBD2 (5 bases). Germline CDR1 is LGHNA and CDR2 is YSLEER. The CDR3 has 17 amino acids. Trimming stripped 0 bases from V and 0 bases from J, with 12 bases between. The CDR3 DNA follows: TGCGCCAGCAGCCAAGATCTGGAGGAGGTCTCCTACAATGAGCAGTTCTTC. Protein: CASSQDLEEVSYNEQFF.

CDR3 residues: CASRTSGRGSSYNEQFF. The CDR3 DNA reads TGTGCCAGCAGAACTAGCGGGAGGGGGAGCTCCTACAATGAGCAGTTCTTC. V gene TRBV25-1 combines with J gene TRBJ2-1; 13 nucleotides align to TRBD2. The V gene end was trimmed by 6 bases and the J gene end by 0 bases; junction bases not matched to a gene: 5. CDR1 is MGHDK, CDR2 SYGVNS, per germline. The length of the CDR3 is 17 residues. Based on the CDR3 plus reference TRBV25-1 and TRBJ2-1, the full variable domain is EADIYQTPRYLVIGTGKKITLECSQTMGHDKMYWYQQDPGMELHLIHYSYGVNSTEKGDLSSESTVSRIRTEHFPLTLESARPSHTSQYLCASRTSGRGSSYNEQFFGPGTRLTVL.

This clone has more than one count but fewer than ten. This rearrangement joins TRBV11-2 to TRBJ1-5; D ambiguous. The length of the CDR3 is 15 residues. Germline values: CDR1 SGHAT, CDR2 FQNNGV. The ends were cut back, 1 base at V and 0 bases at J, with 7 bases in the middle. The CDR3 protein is CASSLGGNSNQPQHF. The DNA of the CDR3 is TGTGCCAGCAGCTTAGGAGGGAATAGCAATCAGCCCCAGCATTTT.

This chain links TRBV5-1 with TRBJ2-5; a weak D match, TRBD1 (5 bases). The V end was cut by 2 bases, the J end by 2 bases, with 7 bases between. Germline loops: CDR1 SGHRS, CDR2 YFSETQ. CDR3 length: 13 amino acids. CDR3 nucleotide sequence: TGCGCCAGCAGCTTACAGGTTCAAGAGACCCAGTACTTC. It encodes CASSLQVQETQYF.

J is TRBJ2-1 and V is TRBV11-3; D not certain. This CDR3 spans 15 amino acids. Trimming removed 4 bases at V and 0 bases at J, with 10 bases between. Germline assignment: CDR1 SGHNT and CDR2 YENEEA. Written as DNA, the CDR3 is TGTGCCAGCAGCTCGAGGTTAAGCTCCTACAATGAGCAGTTCTTC. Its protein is CASSSRLSSYNEQFF.

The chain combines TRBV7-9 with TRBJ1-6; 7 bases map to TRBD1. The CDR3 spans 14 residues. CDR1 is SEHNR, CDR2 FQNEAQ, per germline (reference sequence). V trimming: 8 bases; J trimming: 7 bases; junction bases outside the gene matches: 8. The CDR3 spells CASRAGTENSPLHF. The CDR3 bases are TGTGCCAGCCGAGCCGGGACAGAAAATTCACCCCTCCACTTT.

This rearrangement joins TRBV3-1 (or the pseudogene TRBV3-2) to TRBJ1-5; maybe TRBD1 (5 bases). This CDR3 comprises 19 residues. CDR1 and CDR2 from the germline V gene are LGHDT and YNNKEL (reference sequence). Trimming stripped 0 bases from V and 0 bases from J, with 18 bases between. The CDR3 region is CASSQEPSRRGISNQPQHF. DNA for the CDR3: TGTGCCAGCAGCCAAGAACCCTCACGGCGGGGCATTAGCAATCAGCCCCAGCATTTT.

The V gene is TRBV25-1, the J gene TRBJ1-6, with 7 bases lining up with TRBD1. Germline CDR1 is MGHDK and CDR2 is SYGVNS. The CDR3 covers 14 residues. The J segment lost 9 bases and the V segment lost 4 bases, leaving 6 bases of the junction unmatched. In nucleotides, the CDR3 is TGTGCCAGCAGTGGACAGGGTATGGGTTCACCCCTCCACTTT. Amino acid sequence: CASSGQGMGSPLHF.

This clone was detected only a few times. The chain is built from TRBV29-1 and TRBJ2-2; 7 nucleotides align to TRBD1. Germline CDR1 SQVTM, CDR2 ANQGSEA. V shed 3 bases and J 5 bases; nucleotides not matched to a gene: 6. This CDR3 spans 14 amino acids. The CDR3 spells CSVEPDRATGELFF. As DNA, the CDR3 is TGCAGCGTTGAGCCAGACAGGGCTACCGGGGAGCTGTTTTTT.